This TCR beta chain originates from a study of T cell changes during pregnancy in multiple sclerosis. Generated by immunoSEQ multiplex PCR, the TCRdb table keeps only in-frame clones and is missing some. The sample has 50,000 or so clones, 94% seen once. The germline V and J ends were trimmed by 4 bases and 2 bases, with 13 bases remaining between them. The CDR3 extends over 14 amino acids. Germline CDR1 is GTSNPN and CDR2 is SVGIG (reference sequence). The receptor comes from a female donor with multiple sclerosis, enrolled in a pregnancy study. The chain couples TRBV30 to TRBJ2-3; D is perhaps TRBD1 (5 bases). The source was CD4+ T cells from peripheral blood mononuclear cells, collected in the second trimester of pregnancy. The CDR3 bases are TGTGCCTGGACCCCTAAACAGGTCACAGATACGCAGTATTTT. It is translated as CAWTPKQVTDTQYF.